This TCR beta chain stems from a study of cytomegalovirus exposure and HLA in healthy donors. The CDR3 consists of 16 residues. CDR1 is SEHNR, CDR2 FQNEAQ, per germline (reference sequence). With V trimmed by 5 bases and J by 4 bases, 11 bases remained unmatched. PCR used 60 Vbeta primers and 13 Jbeta primers. Some clones are missing from TCRdb's copy, which holds only in-frame ones; the method was immunoSEQ multiplex PCR. This sample carries 210,000 or so clones, about 83% of them seen once, and the ten largest clones take around 1.4%. This clone was detected only a few times. Sequencing was performed on PBMCs. The clonotype originates from a human donor in good health. The J gene is TRBJ1-2, the V gene TRBV7-9, with 9 bases aligning to TRBD1. In nucleotides, the CDR3 is TGTGCCAGCAGCCCCGAGACAGGGGGTACCACCTATGGCTACACCTTC. This codes for CASSPETGGTTYGYTF.